One sample yielded the 31 T cell receptor beta chains listed below, sequenced in a study of blood T cells in healthy people across ages (dated by TCRdb to the mid-2010s). The library came from 5' RACE. The sequencer was an Illumina HiSeq 2500. A second PCR of roughly 6 to 11 cycles was run with a J-beta primer mix and a sample-barcoded 5' primer. The raw public reads went through TCRdb reprocessing: fastp at Q25, MiXCR clone calling, in-frame beta chains kept. Here each entry gathers all rows of one CDR3 protein and keeps the most common genes and DNA. Recorded for this sample are about 1.4 million distinct CDR3 sequences; 55% to 75% of them occurred a single time. The biggest ten clones account for 5% to 7% of the sample. Sequenced material: blood. Receptors were obtained from a man between 18 and 29 years old in good health.

The chain employs TRBV10-3 and TRBJ1-2; D is unresolved. Germline loops: CDR1 ENHRY, CDR2 SYGVKD. This CDR3 region has 15 residues. V lost 4 bases to trimming and J lost 7 bases, with 19 bases between them. The CDR3 DNA reads TGTGCCATCAGTGCGGAAACCAAGGGAAGTATTGGCTACACCTTC. This translates into CAISAETKGSIGYTF.

This sequence joins TRBV7-2 and TRBJ2-3; 12 bases are a match to TRBD2. Per germline, CDR1 SGHTA and CDR2 FQGNSA. The ends lost 4 bases at V and 0 bases at J; junction bases unmatched: 2. The CDR3 has 16 amino acids. CDR3 bases: TGTGCCAGCAGCTATGGGACTAGCGGGAGCACAGATACGCAGTATTTT. It is translated as CASSYGTSGSTDTQYF.

This sequence joins TRBV6-1 and TRBJ2-2; tentative D call: TRBD1 (8 bases). Germline V CDR1 and CDR2: MNHNS, SASEGT. The length of the CDR3 is 18 residues. Trimming took off 6 bases at V and 6 bases at J, with 26 bases between the two ends. In DNA, the CDR3 is TGTGCCAGCAGGATCACGGGGGGTGACAGGGGATTCGCCGGGGAGCTGTTTTTT. Translation gives CASRITGGDRGFAGELFF.

This chain uses TRBV4-1 with TRBJ1-2; no firm D call. V lost 1 base to trimming and J lost 3 bases, with 9 bases between them. CDR1 is MGHRA, CDR2 YSYEKL, per germline. The CDR3 is 14 residues long. The CDR3 coding sequence is TGCGCCAGCAGCCAAGGGTGGTCCGACTATGGCTACACCTTC. Its protein is CASSQGWSDYGYTF.

The chain is built from TRBV20-1 and TRBJ2-3; no definite D call. The CDR3 consists of 14 residues. Germline V CDR1 and CDR2: DFQATT, SNEGSKA (reference sequence). V lost 5 bases to trimming and J lost 2 bases, with 14 bases between them. This CDR3 reads CSAGSFLNTDTQYF. In DNA, the CDR3 is TGCAGTGCTGGATCCTTCCTTAACACAGATACGCAGTATTTT.

The J gene is TRBJ2-7, the V gene TRBV20-1, with 8 bases aligning to TRBD1. CDR1 DFQATT and CDR2 SNEGSKA come from the germline V gene (reference sequence). V lost 1 base to trimming and J lost 4 bases; unmatched junction nucleotides: 6. The CDR3 spans 14 residues. The CDR3 is CSARVRQGAYEQYF. CDR3 nucleotide sequence: TGCAGTGCTAGAGTCAGGCAGGGGGCATACGAGCAGTACTTC.

The chain links TRBV3-1 to TRBJ2-5, with 15 bases fitting TRBD2. V was clipped by 5 bases and J by 2 bases; unmatched bases: 6. CDR1 LGHDT and CDR2 YNNKEL come from the germline V gene (reference sequence). The CDR3 totals 17 residues. CDR3 loop: CASSLNGLAGGQETQYF. In nucleotides, the CDR3 is TGTGCCAGCAGCTTGAACGGACTAGCGGGAGGGCAAGAGACCCAGTACTTC.

This clonotype occurred a few times. The CDR3 is CASSLAGRQYEQYF. The CDR3 coding sequence is TGTGCCAGCAGCTTAGCAGGGAGGCAATACGAGCAGTACTTC. The gene calls are TRBV7-9 and TRBJ2-4; tentative D call: TRBD2 (6 bases). The end of the DNA is better explained by TRBJ2-7, so the J call may be wrong. The CDR3 has 14 amino acids. Germline-derived CDR1 and CDR2 are SEHNR and FQNEAQ (reference sequence).

This chain joins TRBV27 and TRBJ2-6; D gene uncertain. The germline gives CDR1 MNHEY, CDR2 SMNVEV (reference sequence). The V gene lost 5 bases and the J gene lost 4 bases, with 12 bases spanning the gap. CDR3 size: 15 residues. As DNA, the CDR3 is TGTGCCAGCAGTCCTGCCCTCATGGGGGCCAACGTCCTGACTTTC. It specifies CASSPALMGANVLTF.

The chain links TRBV9 to TRBJ2-7; 9 bases line up with TRBD1. Trimming cost V 0 bases and J 3 bases; bases outside gene matches: 10. The CDR3 is 17 amino acids. Germline CDR1 and CDR2: SGDLS and YYNGEE. The CDR3 DNA sequence: TGTGCCAGCAGCGTAGGGGTTGGGACAGGGCATTACTACGAGCAGTACTTC. It yields the protein CASSVGVGTGHYYEQYF. Looking up the rest from reference TRBV9 and TRBJ2-7 gives the full variable domain: DSGVTQTPKHLITATGQRVTLRCSPRSGDLSVYWYQQSLDQGLQFLIQYYNGEERAKGNILERFSAQQFPDLHSELNLSSLELGDSALYFCASSVGVGTGHYYEQYFGPGTRLTVT.

The chain has TRBV20-1 and TRBJ1-1, with D unresolved. Germline V gene lookup returns CDR1 DFQATT and CDR2 SNEGSKA (reference sequence). The germline V and J ends were trimmed by 3 bases and 4 bases, with 6 bases remaining between them. The CDR3 sequence is 11 residues long. CDR3 sequence (DNA): TGCAGTGCTAGGTGGGGCACTGAAGCTTTCTTT. It yields the protein CSARWGTEAFF.

The gene calls are TRBV2 and TRBJ2-3; D is unclear. Germline values: CDR1 SNHLY, CDR2 FYNNEI. CDR3 size: 14 residues. Trimming removed 8 bases at V and 0 bases at J, with 12 bases between. The CDR3 sequence is CASGEGISTDTQYF. The CDR3 coding sequence is TGTGCCAGCGGGGAAGGAATTAGCACAGATACGCAGTATTTT.

This chain joins TRBV28 and TRBJ2-2; D perhaps matches TRBD1 (6 bases). The germline V gene encodes CDR1 MDHEN and CDR2 SYDVKM. The CDR3 consists of 15 residues. V lost 3 bases and J lost 2, with 10 bases in between. Here the CDR3 DNA reads TGTGCCAGCAGTTTCGCCAGGGGAAACACCGGGGAGCTGTTTTTT. It yields the protein CASSFARGNTGELFF. Filled out from reference TRBV28 and TRBJ2-2, the complete variable domain reads DVKVTQSSRYLVKRTGEKVFLECVQDMDHENMFWYRQDPGLGLRLIYFSYDVKMKEKGDIPEGYSVSREKKERFSLILESASTNQTSMYLCASSFARGNTGELFFGEGSRLTVL.

The CDR3 nucleotides are TGTGCCAGCAGCTACAGACAGGGGTCACCCCTCCACTTT. Its protein is CASSYRQGSPLHF. This chain connects TRBV7-2 to TRBJ1-6; 8 bases are shared with TRBD1. The germline gives CDR1 SGHTA, CDR2 FQGNSA. Unmatched junction bases numbered 3, after V lost 4 bases and J lost 10 bases. The CDR3 has 13 amino acids.

The rearrangement links TRBV9 to TRBJ1-2, with D maybe TRBD1 (5 bases). V lost 0 bases, J lost 7 bases, and 10 bases lay in between. Germline V lookup: CDR1 SGDLS, CDR2 YYNGEE. The CDR3 loop spans 13 amino acids. The DNA of the CDR3 is TGTGCCAGCAGCGTAGGGAGGGGTTCTGGCTACACCTTC. As protein: CASSVGRGSGYTF.

The sample holds one count of this clonotype. V is TRBV5-1 and J is TRBJ2-2; D not resolved. Trimming shortened V by 4 bases and J by 5 bases, and 24 bases separated the two germline ends. This CDR3 contains 18 residues. Germline V gene lookup returns CDR1 SGHRS and CDR2 YFSETQ. The CDR3 loop is CASSTTSLLAAETGELFF. In DNA form, the CDR3 reads TGCGCCAGCAGCACAACCTCCCTTCTCGCTGCGGAGACCGGGGAGCTGTTTTTT.

The chain links TRBV10-3 to TRBJ1-2; D not resolved. CDR3 size: 14 residues. V lost 2 bases and J 4 bases, leaving 11 bases between the germline ends. Germline-derived CDR1 and CDR2 are ENHRY and SYGVKD. The CDR3 bases are TGTGCCATCAGTGAGACAGAAGGTGGCTATGGCTACACCTTC. This translates into CAISETEGGYGYTF.

J is TRBJ2-1 and V is TRBV24-1; D is undetermined. This CDR3 comprises 12 residues. The germline V and J ends were trimmed by 5 bases and 7 bases, with 8 bases remaining between them. Germline CDR1 reads KGHDR; CDR2 reads SFDVKD. The DNA for the CDR3 is TGTGCCACCAGTGTGGTAGGAAATGAGCAGTTCTTC. Encoded protein: CATSVVGNEQFF.

This clonotype was observed a few times. The V and J genes are TRBV29-1 and TRBJ2-3, with D perhaps matching TRBD2 (5 bases). The ends were cut back, 4 bases at V and 2 bases at J, with 10 bases in the middle. CDR1 and CDR2 from the germline V gene are SQVTM and ANQGSEA. CDR3 length: 13 residues. The CDR3 region is CSVGAAYTDTQYF. In nucleotides, the CDR3 is TGCAGCGTTGGAGCGGCCTACACAGATACGCAGTATTTT.

CDR3 region: CASSFLRQGAEQYF. The CDR3, as DNA: TGTGCCAGCAGCTTCCTCAGACAGGGGGCAGAGCAGTACTTC. V gene TRBV7-9 combines with J gene TRBJ2-7; TRBD1 aligns across 10 bases. This CDR3 spans 14 amino acids. Germline V CDR1 and CDR2: SEHNR, FQNEAQ (reference sequence). With 3 bases clipped from V and 7 bases from J, the junction kept 6 bases outside the gene matches.

This clonotype was picked up a small number of times. The V and J genes are TRBV4-1 and TRBJ1-6; D gene uncertain. Germline V lookup: CDR1 MGHRA, CDR2 YSYEKL. The CDR3 totals 14 residues. V shed 1 base and J shed 9 bases, with 10 bases lying between them. CDR3 coding DNA: TGCGCCAGCAGCCAAGGGGTGGTTGGTTCACCCCTCCACTTT. It encodes CASSQGVVGSPLHF.

V usage is TRBV20-1 and J usage is TRBJ2-7; 7 nucleotides match TRBD2. The CDR3 runs 15 residues. V lost 6 bases, J lost 5 bases, and 16 bases stayed unmatched. From germline, CDR1 is DFQATT and CDR2 SNEGSKA (reference sequence). The CDR3 DNA reads TGCAGTGCCAGGCGCCTGGGGGGGAGTGGGAACGAGCAGTACTTC. This translates into CSARRLGGSGNEQYF.

V gene TRBV15 combines with J gene TRBJ1-2, with D possibly being TRBD1 (5 bases). The CDR3 loop spans 15 amino acids. Trimming cost V 1 base and J 7 bases, with 16 bases left between them. Germline V gene data show CDR1 as LNHNV and CDR2 as YYDKDF (reference sequence). In nucleotides, the CDR3 is TGTGCCACCAGCAGAGGTGGGCAGGGCGGTCCTGGCTACACCTTC. This encodes CATSRGGQGGPGYTF.

This clonotype turned up a few times. The chain joins TRBV20-1 to TRBJ2-3, with D maybe TRBD2 (6 bases). Germline CDR1 reads DFQATT; CDR2 reads SNEGSKA (reference sequence). Trimming removed 6 bases from V and 0 bases from J, with 10 bases in between. The CDR3 totals 13 residues. This CDR3 reads CSAHSGSTDTQYF. In DNA, the CDR3 is TGCAGTGCCCATAGCGGCAGCACAGATACGCAGTATTTT.

The chain joins TRBV2 to TRBJ2-4; D is undetermined. Matching the DNA end better, TRBJ2-7 makes the J call doubtful. The CDR3 has 11 amino acids. CDR1 is SNHLY, CDR2 FYNNEI, per germline. The CDR3 DNA follows: TGTGCCAGCAGTATCCGAAGCGAGCAGTACTTC. Protein product: CASSIRSEQYF.

On this clonotype itself: Its ends do not fully match the called genes, so a read error is possible. The gene calls are TRBV3-1 and TRBJ2-3; the D gene is possibly TRBD2 (5 bases). The V gene's germline CDR1 is LGHDT and CDR2 YNNKEL (reference sequence). The CDR3 totals 16 residues. CDR3 in DNA: TGTACCAGCAGCCAAGGGCCGGACTCCAGCACAGATACGCAGTATTTT. Amino acid sequence: CTSSQGPDSSTDTQYF.

This chain links TRBV28 with TRBJ2-1; D may be TRBD2 (6 bases). Deletions cut 9 bases from V and 5 bases from J, with 14 bases between. Germline V gene lookup returns CDR1 MDHEN and CDR2 SYDVKM. The CDR3 is made up of 13 amino acids. The CDR3 region is CASREAGNNEQFF. CDR3 nucleotides: TGTGCCAGTAGGGAGGCAGGAAACAATGAGCAGTTCTTC.

In this sample, this clonotype turned up once. V is TRBV28 and J is TRBJ2-3, with D maybe TRBD2 (6 bases). The ends were cut back, 8 bases at V and 2 bases at J, with 17 bases in the middle. Germline lookup yields CDR1 MDHEN and CDR2 SYDVKM. CDR3 length equals 15 residues. CDR3 loop: CASRSRGSPTDTQYF. The CDR3 region has the DNA TGTGCCAGCCGAAGCCGGGGGAGCCCCACAGATACGCAGTATTTT.

The chain couples TRBV4-1 to TRBJ1-6; 9 positions agree with TRBD1. This CDR3 has 19 residues. With 4 bases clipped from V and 8 bases from J, the junction kept 18 bases outside the gene matches. Germline values: CDR1 MGHRA, CDR2 YSYEKL. CDR3 sequence reads: CASSPPPGQGTRRDSPLHF. CDR3 DNA: TGCGCCAGCAGCCCACCACCGGGACAGGGAACGCGGCGCGATTCACCCCTCCACTTT.

CDR3 sequence reads: CASSHAGTSTTNEKLFF. The CDR3 nucleotides read TGTGCCAGCAGCCACGCAGGGACCAGCACAACTAATGAAAAACTGTTTTTT. The chain couples TRBV11-2 to TRBJ1-4, with D possibly TRBD1 on 5 matching bases. The CDR3 length is 17 residues. Germline V gives CDR1 SGHAT, CDR2 FQNNGV. Trimming cost V 5 bases and J 0 bases, with 16 bases left between them.

This chain connects TRBV12-3 or TRBV12-4 to TRBJ1-5; D ambiguous. Trimming removed 2 bases at V and 4 bases at J, with 9 bases between. This CDR3 contains 14 residues. CDR3 protein: CASSLSDTNQPQHF. The CDR3 nucleotides are TGTGCCAGCAGTTTATCTGATACAAATCAGCCCCAGCATTTT.